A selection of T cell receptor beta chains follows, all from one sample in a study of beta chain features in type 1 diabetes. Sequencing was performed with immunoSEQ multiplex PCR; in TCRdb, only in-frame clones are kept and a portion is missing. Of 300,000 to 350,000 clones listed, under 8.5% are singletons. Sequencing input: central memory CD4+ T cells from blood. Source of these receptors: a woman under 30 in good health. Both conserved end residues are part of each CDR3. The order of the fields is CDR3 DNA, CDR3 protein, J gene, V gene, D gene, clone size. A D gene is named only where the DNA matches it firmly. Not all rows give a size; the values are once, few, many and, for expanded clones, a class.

DNA: TGCAGCGTTGACGACCGGATTAGCGGGGTTGAAGCTTTCTTT
CDR3: CSVDDRISGVEAFF
J: TRBJ1-1
V: TRBV29-1
D: NA
size: NA

DNA: TGTGCCAGCAGCTTTGGTGGCAGCCCAAATCAGGGGTTGAGCGAAAACATTCAGTACTTC
CDR3: CASSFGGSPNQGLSENIQYF
J: TRBJ2-4
V: TRBV5-5
D: NA
size: few

DNA: TGTGCCAGCTCTAACTATGGCTACACCTTC
CDR3: CASSNYGYTF
J: TRBJ1-2
V: TRBV6-1
D: NA
size: NA

DNA: TGTGCCAGCATCGTTGAGAAACCGCCCCAGTACTTC
CDR3: CASIVEKPPQYF
J: TRBJ2-5
V: TRBV2
D: NA
size: NA

DNA: TGCGCCAGCAGCTTGGCGGCTAGCGGGGGACTCACAGATACGCAGTATTTT
CDR3: CASSLAASGGLTDTQYF
J: TRBJ2-3
V: TRBV5-1
D: TRBD2
size: few

DNA: TGTGCCAGCAGCCCCCCCCACGCTCCCCTACGGGGCTACACCTTC
CDR3: CASSPPHAPLRGYTF
J: TRBJ1-2
V: TRBV5-6
D: NA
size: NA

DNA: TGTGCCAGCAGTCCGTCAGGACCCTATGGCTACACCTTC
CDR3: CASSPSGPYGYTF
J: TRBJ1-2
V: TRBV25-1
D: NA
size: NA

DNA: TGTGCCAGCACCAGCGGCTCGGGGAACACTGAAGCTTTCTTT
CDR3: CASTSGSGNTEAFF
J: TRBJ1-1
V: TRBV7-3
D: NA
size: NA

DNA: TGTGCCAGCAGCGCCCCAGGGACGGCTGGGGCCAACGTCCTGACTTTC
CDR3: CASSAPGTAGANVLTF
J: TRBJ2-6
V: TRBV9
D: NA
size: few

DNA: TGTGCCAGCAGCTTCTCCGGCTTCACAGATACGCAGTATTTT
CDR3: CASSFSGFTDTQYF
J: TRBJ2-3
V: TRBV7-9
D: NA
size: NA

DNA: TGTGCCAGCAGCGGGCGGACTAGCGGAACTAACAATGAGCAGTTCTTC
CDR3: CASSGRTSGTNNEQFF
J: TRBJ2-1
V: TRBV11-2
D: TRBD2
size: few

DNA: TGTGCCAGCAGCGCTAAAGGGGGCATCGATGAGCAGTTCTTC
CDR3: CASSAKGGIDEQFF
J: TRBJ2-1
V: TRBV7-3
D: TRBD1
size: NA

DNA: TGCGCCAGCAGTCAAAGCTCCCAGTCTCCCACCTTCTCTGGAAACACCATATATTTT
CDR3: CASSQSSQSPTFSGNTIYF
J: TRBJ1-3
V: TRBV5-1
D: NA
size: NA

DNA: TGTGCCAGCAGTGACAGGTGGACCACAGATACGCAGTATTTT
CDR3: CASSDRWTTDTQYF
J: TRBJ2-3
V: TRBV6-6
D: NA
size: NA

DNA: TGCGCCAGCAGCCCTGGGACAGTCAGCTCCTACAATGAGCAGTTCTTC
CDR3: CASSPGTVSSYNEQFF
J: TRBJ2-1
V: TRBV5-1
D: TRBD1
size: few

DNA: TGTGCCAGCAGTACGGGAGGGCCGTACGAGCAGTACTTC
CDR3: CASSTGGPYEQYF
J: TRBJ2-7
V: TRBV2
D: TRBD2
size: NA

DNA: TGTGCCAGCAGCTTAGAAGTCACGAGCGAGCAGTACTTC
CDR3: CASSLEVTSEQYF
J: TRBJ2-7
V: TRBV13
D: NA
size: NA

DNA: TGTGCCAGCGCTCCCCGCGAGACCCAGTACTTC
CDR3: CASAPRETQYF
J: TRBJ2-5
V: TRBV9
D: NA
size: NA

DNA: TGTGCCATCGGTAAAGCGGGAAGCACAGATACGCAGTATTTT
CDR3: CAIGKAGSTDTQYF
J: TRBJ2-3
V: TRBV10-3
D: TRBD2
size: few

DNA: TGTGCCAGCAGCCGGACTAGCGGATTTTCATACAATGAGCAGTTCTTC
CDR3: CASSRTSGFSYNEQFF
J: TRBJ2-1
V: TRBV7-2
D: TRBD2
size: NA

DNA: TGCGCCAGCAGCTCTACAGGGGGCTATGGCTACACCTTC
CDR3: CASSSTGGYGYTF
J: TRBJ1-2
V: TRBV5-1
D: TRBD1
size: few

DNA: TGTGCCAGCAGGACACAGGGAACTAACTATGGCTACACCTTC
CDR3: CASRTQGTNYGYTF
J: TRBJ1-2
V: TRBV28
D: NA
size: NA

DNA: TGTGCCAGCACCAACAATGAGCAGTTCTTC
CDR3: CASTNNEQFF
J: TRBJ2-1
V: TRBV6-4
D: NA
size: NA

DNA: TGCAGCGTTGAGAACCGGCTCCGGTGGTCCACAGATACGCAGTATTTT
CDR3: CSVENRLRWSTDTQYF
J: TRBJ2-3
V: TRBV29-1
D: NA
size: few

DNA: TGTGCCAGTAGTATCTCCTACTACAGGGACGAGCAGTACTTC
CDR3: CASSISYYRDEQYF
J: TRBJ2-7
V: TRBV19
D: NA
size: few

DNA: TGTGCCAGTGACAGGGGGCTAAACACAGATACGCAGTATTTT
CDR3: CASDRGLNTDTQYF
J: TRBJ2-3
V: TRBV6-6
D: TRBD1
size: NA

DNA: TGTGCCAGCAGCTTAGACCTACTAGTTTACTCTGGGGCCAACGTCCTGACTTTC
CDR3: CASSLDLLVYSGANVLTF
J: TRBJ2-6
V: TRBV11-2
D: NA
size: NA

DNA: TGCGCCAGCAGCCAAGATTACGGCAGGGGGGGTCAGCCCCAGCATTTT
CDR3: CASSQDYGRGGQPQHF
J: TRBJ1-5
V: TRBV4-3
D: TRBD1
size: few

DNA: TGTGCCAGCTCACAACTAGCGGGAGGTTACAATGAGCAGTTCTTC
CDR3: CASSQLAGGYNEQFF
J: TRBJ2-1
V: TRBV18
D: TRBD2
size: few

DNA: TGTGCCAGCAGCCCCCCCGGGACTAGCCTCCCCAATGAGCAGTTCTTC
CDR3: CASSPPGTSLPNEQFF
J: TRBJ2-1
V: TRBV7-9
D: TRBD2
size: many

DNA: TGTGCCAGCAGTGCGTGGACTAGCGGAAGCACAGATACGCAGTATTTT
CDR3: CASSAWTSGSTDTQYF
J: TRBJ2-3
V: TRBV2
D: TRBD2
size: NA

DNA: TGTGCCAGCAGCCCACCGGACAGACCTAACTATGGCTACACCTTC
CDR3: CASSPPDRPNYGYTF
J: TRBJ1-2
V: TRBV11-1
D: NA
size: NA

DNA: TGTGCCAGCAGAGGGTCTCCTTCCTACGAGCAGTACTTC
CDR3: CASRGSPSYEQYF
J: TRBJ2-7
V: TRBV6-6
D: NA
size: NA

DNA: TGTGCCAGCAGCGCGGACAGGGGGTTGCCTAACTATGGCTACACCTTC
CDR3: CASSADRGLPNYGYTF
J: TRBJ1-2
V: TRBV7-2
D: TRBD1
size: few

DNA: TGTGCCAGCAGCCCGGGACTAGCGAACACAGATACGCAGTATTTT
CDR3: CASSPGLANTDTQYF
J: TRBJ2-3
V: TRBV7-2
D: TRBD2
size: few

DNA: TGTGCCAGCAGCTTAGGCCTAGCGGGAGTGGATACGCAGTATTTT
CDR3: CASSLGLAGVDTQYF
J: TRBJ2-3
V: TRBV7-8
D: TRBD2
size: NA

DNA: TGTGCCAGCCGCTTCCTGGACAGGGGACCAGAGACCCAGTACTTC
CDR3: CASRFLDRGPETQYF
J: TRBJ2-5
V: TRBV7-2
D: TRBD1
size: NA

DNA: TGTGCCAGCAGCCCCCGTAGGGGAGGCGAGCAGTTCTTC
CDR3: CASSPRRGGEQFF
J: TRBJ2-1
V: TRBV7-2
D: NA
size: NA

DNA: TGCAGCGTTCGAGGGACAGGGGTAAACACTGAAGCTTTCTTT
CDR3: CSVRGTGVNTEAFF
J: TRBJ1-1
V: TRBV29-1
D: TRBD1
size: NA

DNA: TGCGCCAGCAGCTTGGACCTAGCGGGGTCCTACAATGAGCAGTTCTTC
CDR3: CASSLDLAGSYNEQFF
J: TRBJ2-1
V: TRBV5-1
D: TRBD2
size: few

DNA: TGTGCCAGCAGTCCCTCTAGGGGGGAGCGCACTGAAGCTTTCTTT
CDR3: CASSPSRGERTEAFF
J: TRBJ1-1
V: TRBV28
D: NA
size: few

DNA: TGTGCCAGCAGTAAGACAGGGTCGGGACCTGAAGCTTTCTTT
CDR3: CASSKTGSGPEAFF
J: TRBJ1-1
V: TRBV6-1
D: TRBD1
size: many

DNA: TGTGCCAGCAGCGTTGGAGGGACGGGCTACGAGCAGTACTTC
CDR3: CASSVGGTGYEQYF
J: TRBJ2-7
V: TRBV9
D: NA
size: NA

DNA: TGTGCCAGCAGCACCGGGACTAGCGGGAGGTTTGGGGATACGCAGTATTTT
CDR3: CASSTGTSGRFGDTQYF
J: TRBJ2-3
V: TRBV9
D: TRBD2
size: NA

DNA: TGTGCCAGCAGTTTAGCGGGTCAGGGTTATGGAAACACCATATATTTT
CDR3: CASSLAGQGYGNTIYF
J: TRBJ1-3
V: TRBV28
D: NA
size: few

DNA: TGTGCCAGCAGCACCACAGGGGGAGGCAATCAGCCCCAGCATTTT
CDR3: CASSTTGGGNQPQHF
J: TRBJ1-5
V: TRBV7-2
D: TRBD1
size: NA

DNA: TGTGCCAGCAGCCTCCGGATAGGGAGACAGGCCCCGGAGCAGTACTTC
CDR3: CASSLRIGRQAPEQYF
J: TRBJ2-7
V: TRBV7-2
D: NA
size: many